The present entry profiles one T cell receptor beta chain with its context. Original processing methods: Amplification of reference gene primers provided the estimated nucleated cell counts. Sequencing was performed with immunoSEQ multiplex PCR; in TCRdb, only in-frame clones are kept and a portion is missing. V, J and clone size derive from that table, while D and trimming were established from the DNA sequence. The table records 200,000 to 250,000 clones, around 86% of them present only once. These data belong to a study of blood T cell repertoires in COVID-19. The clonotype originates from a woman in her forties or fifties with acute COVID-19. Sequencing input: PBMCs or T cells enriched from blood (not recorded which).

The CDR3 nucleotides read TGCGCCAGCAGCGGACTAGCGGGAGGGGCGAGCTCCTACAATGAGCAGTTCTTC. Protein: CASSGLAGGASSYNEQFF. This chain uses TRBV5-1 with TRBJ2-1, with 15 bases that match TRBD2. CDR1 and CDR2 (germline): SGHRS, YFSETQ. After removal of 4 bases from V and 0 bases from J, the junction contained 5 bases not matched to a gene. The CDR3 is 18 amino acids.